These T cell receptor beta chains were read from a single sample in a study of molecular identifiers for immune sequencing clone quantification. MiXCR was run by TCRdb on the PCR reads, yielding one entry per CDR3 protein. The data contain about 320,000 distinct CDR3 sequences, about 21% of them singletons. Sequenced material: naive CD8+ T cells from blood, with Jurkat cell RNA spiked in. The origin of the receptors is a human donor in good health. Some libraries in this study had Jurkat cell RNA spiked in. Each CDR3 is given with its conserved first and last residue. D genes are given only for firm matches. Size is omitted from some rows. Given values are once, few, many or a class for expanded clones.

CASSSSISWAKNIQYF,TRBV7-9,many,.
CASSLEAVIQETQYF,TRBV7-9,many,.
CASSPTLIPRETQYF,TRBV6-2/TRBV6-3,many,.
CASSGLAGPDTQYF,TRBV11-2,many,TRBD2
CSARALLAGNYEQYF,TRBV20-1,.,TRBD2
CASSSILARAGQETQYF,TRBV7-9,.,.
CASSFGGMTGELFF,TRBV27,.,.
CSARDSGLWQQETQYF,TRBV20-1,many,.
CASSSEDTTGTEAFF,TRBV7-9,many,.
CASSYTSPGTDTQYF,TRBV27,many,.
CSARDSSLAGGMADTQYF,TRBV20-1,many,TRBD2
CASSPEGLAGDEQYF,TRBV9,many,TRBD2
CASSQRLGADTEAFF,TRBV13,many,.
CASSLTGASEQYF,TRBV7-6,many,.
CASSPPPGDYNEQFF,TRBV13,few,.
CASSDTTGGEETQYF,TRBV5-4,many,TRBD1
CSVELASGYYNEQFF,TRBV29-1,many,TRBD2
CAPSLGRGTEAFF,TRBV5-1,many,.
CASSFKGNYGYTF,TRBV27,many,.
CASSLLGVLSTDTQYF,TRBV27,.,.
CASSFKAGGITDTQYF,TRBV5-1,.,TRBD2
CASSFRHSEAFF,TRBV7-2,many,.
CASSPEGLSTEAFF,TRBV12-3/TRBV12-4,once,.